This T cell receptor beta chain was recovered during a study of shared clonotypes between healthy human individuals. Study observations and caveats: In contrast to clonotypes shared by all four donors, non-shared clonotypes had lower generation probabilities. Sampling covered nothing but blood. Tissue TCR repertoires likely differ from those found in blood. Sequencing depth was predicted to influence how clonotypes are shared among donors.

DNA at roughly 0.2 ug, 25,000 to 35,000 T cell genomes, went into sorted-subset replicate PCRs. TCRdb's copy holds only in-frame clones and misses some; the assay was immunoSEQ multiplex PCR. The sample has millions of clones; under 95% are singletons. After removal of 1 base from V and 0 bases from J, the junction contained 3 bases not matched to a gene. Germline assignment: CDR1 LNHNV and CDR2 YYDKDF (reference sequence). CDR3 length: 15 residues. Positive CCR7 selection of CD45RO-negative cells yielded the naive CD8 cells, and terminally differentiated effector memory CD45RA+ cells were excluded. On this clone itself: Its antigen is not known. The same CDR3 also results from other DNA sequences found in this sample.

This TCR came from a man aged 18-30 years in good health. Some clones in this sample may be carry-over from other donors' samples. Sequencing input: naive CD8+ T cells from PBMCs. V usage is TRBV15 and J usage is TRBJ2-7; 7 bases fit TRBD2. CDR3 sequence (DNA): TGTGCCACCAGCAGAGCAGCGGGGACCTCCTACGAGCAGTACTTC. As protein: CATSRAAGTSYEQYF.